Presented here are 5 T cell receptor beta chains from one specimen sequenced in a study of immune evolution from preneoplasia to lung adenocarcinoma. TCRdb's table, derived via immunoSEQ multiplex PCR, lists solely in-frame clones and lacks some. The repertoire consists of some 11,000 clones, with approximately 80% occurring once and the leading ten covering 25% to 30%. Source material: FFPE normal lung tissue adjacent to the tumor. Every receptor here comes from a person between 55 and 70 years old with lung adenocarcinoma. Some clones in this sample may be carry-over from other donors' samples.

This chain links TRBV6-5 with TRBJ2-7; 7 nucleotides agree with TRBD1. Trimming cost V 5 bases and J 2 bases; bases outside gene matches: 6. Per germline, CDR1 MNHEY and CDR2 SVGAGI. The CDR3 has 14 amino acids. For the CDR3, the DNA is TGTGCCAGCAGTGGTACAGGGGTAACCTACGAGCAGTACTTC. It yields the protein CASSGTGVTYEQYF.

This sequence joins TRBV19 and TRBJ2-1; 8 positions agree with TRBD2. The CDR3 is 14 amino acids. Trimming at V came to 5 bases and at J to 6 bases, leaving 6 bases not matched to a gene. Germline V gene data show CDR1 as LNHDA and CDR2 as SQIVND (reference sequence). In DNA form, the CDR3 reads TGTGCCAGTAGTCGTGCGGGAGGTACCAATGAGCAGTTCTTC. The encoded protein is CASSRAGGTNEQFF.

The genes are TRBV29-1 and TRBJ2-5; perhaps D is TRBD1 or TRBD2 (6 bases each). The germline V and J ends were trimmed by 6 bases and 6 bases, with 20 bases remaining between them. The CDR3 length is 14 residues. CDR1 is SQVTM, CDR2 ANQGSEA, per germline. The CDR3 sequence is CSVGRGRGGQTQYF. Written as DNA, the CDR3 is TGCAGCGTCGGTCGGGGGCGGGGAGGTCAGACCCAGTACTTC.

V is TRBV5-1 and J is TRBJ2-3, with D perhaps TRBD1 or TRBD2 (7 bases each). In germline, CDR1 is SGHRS, CDR2 YFSETQ. The CDR3 sequence is 17 residues long. Trimming left V 0 bases short and J 5 bases short, with 19 bases between. CDR3 region: CASSLVSPPRGGDTQYF. CDR3 DNA: TGCGCCAGCAGCTTGGTAAGCCCCCCCAGGGGGGGAGATACGCAGTATTTT.

CDR3 region: CASSQEVHNNYGYTF. The CDR3, as DNA: TGTGCCAGCAGCCAAGAGGTCCACAACAACTATGGCTACACCTTC. This chain links TRBV14 with TRBJ1-2; D is ambiguous. The germline V and J ends were trimmed by 0 bases and 2 bases, with 10 bases remaining between them. This CDR3 is built from 15 residues. Germline assignment: CDR1 SGHDN and CDR2 FVKESK.